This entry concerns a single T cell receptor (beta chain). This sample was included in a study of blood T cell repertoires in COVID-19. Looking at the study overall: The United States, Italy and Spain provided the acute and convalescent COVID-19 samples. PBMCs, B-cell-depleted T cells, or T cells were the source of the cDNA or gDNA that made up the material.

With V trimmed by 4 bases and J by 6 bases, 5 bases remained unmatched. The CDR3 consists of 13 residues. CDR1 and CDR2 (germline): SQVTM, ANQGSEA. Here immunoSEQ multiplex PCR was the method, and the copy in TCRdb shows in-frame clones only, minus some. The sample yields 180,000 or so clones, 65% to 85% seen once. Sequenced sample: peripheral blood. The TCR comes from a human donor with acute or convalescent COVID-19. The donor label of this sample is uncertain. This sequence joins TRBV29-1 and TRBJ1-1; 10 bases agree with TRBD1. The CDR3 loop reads CSVGTGGDSEAFF. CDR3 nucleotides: TGCAGCGTTGGGACAGGGGGGGACTCTGAAGCTTTCTTT. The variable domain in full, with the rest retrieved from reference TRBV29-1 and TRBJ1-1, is SAVISQKPSRDICQRGTSLTIQCQVDSQVTMMFWYRQQPGQSLTLIATANQGSEATYESGFVIDKFPISRPNLTFSTLTVSNMSPEDSSIYLCSVGTGGDSEAFFGQGTRLTVV.